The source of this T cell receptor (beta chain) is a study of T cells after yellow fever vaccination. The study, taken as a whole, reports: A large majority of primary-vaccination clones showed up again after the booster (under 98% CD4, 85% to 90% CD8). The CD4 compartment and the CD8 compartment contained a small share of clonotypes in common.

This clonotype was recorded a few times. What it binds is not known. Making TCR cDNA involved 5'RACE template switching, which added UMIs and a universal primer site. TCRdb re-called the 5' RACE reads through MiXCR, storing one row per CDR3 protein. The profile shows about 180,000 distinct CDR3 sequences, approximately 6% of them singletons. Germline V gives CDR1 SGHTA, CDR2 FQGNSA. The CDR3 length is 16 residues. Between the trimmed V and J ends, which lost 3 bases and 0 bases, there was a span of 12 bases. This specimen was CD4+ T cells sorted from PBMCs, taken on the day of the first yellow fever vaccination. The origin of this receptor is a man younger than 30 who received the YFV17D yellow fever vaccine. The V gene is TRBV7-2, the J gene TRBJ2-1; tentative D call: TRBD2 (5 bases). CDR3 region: CASSLDSSSSYNEQFF. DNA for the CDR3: TGTGCCAGCAGCTTGGACTCCTCGAGCTCCTACAATGAGCAGTTCTTC.